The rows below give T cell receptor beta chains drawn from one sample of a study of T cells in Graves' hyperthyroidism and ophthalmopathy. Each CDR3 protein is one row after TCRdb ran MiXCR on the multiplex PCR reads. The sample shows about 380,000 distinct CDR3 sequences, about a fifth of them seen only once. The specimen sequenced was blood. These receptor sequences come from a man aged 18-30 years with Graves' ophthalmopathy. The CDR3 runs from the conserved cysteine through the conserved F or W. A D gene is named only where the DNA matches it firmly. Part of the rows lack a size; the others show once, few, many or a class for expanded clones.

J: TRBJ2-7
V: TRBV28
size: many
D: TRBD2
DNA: TGTGCCAGCAGTTTGGGACTAGCGGGGGACTACGAGCAGTACTTC
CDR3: CASSLGLAGDYEQYF

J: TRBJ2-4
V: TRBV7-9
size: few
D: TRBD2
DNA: TGTGCCAGCAGCGGGCCCTACCCGGGGGGTAAAAACATTCAGTACTTC
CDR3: CASSGPYPGGKNIQYF

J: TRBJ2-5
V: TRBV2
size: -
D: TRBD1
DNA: TGTGCCAGCAGTGACCGGGACAGGGGAGCGGAGACCCAGTACTTC
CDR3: CASSDRDRGAETQYF

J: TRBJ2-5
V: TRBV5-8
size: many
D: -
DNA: TGTGCCAGCAGCTTGGCCGGTGTAGGGGGAGAGACCCAGTACTTC
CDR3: CASSLAGVGGETQYF

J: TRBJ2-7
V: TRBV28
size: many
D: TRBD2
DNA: TGTGCCAGCAGTTTCCCCGGGGGTAGCGGGGGCCTCAGCTCCTACGAGCAGTACTTC
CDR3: CASSFPGGSGGLSSYEQYF

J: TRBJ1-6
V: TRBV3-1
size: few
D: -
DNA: TGTGCCAGCAGCCAGCAGAGGGGAGCGAATTCACCCCTCCACTTT
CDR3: CASSQQRGANSPLHF

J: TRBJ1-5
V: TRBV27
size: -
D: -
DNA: TGTGCCAGCAGTTCCCAGACGGGACTTGAGGGGTATCAGCCCCAGCATTTT
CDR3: CASSSQTGLEGYQPQHF

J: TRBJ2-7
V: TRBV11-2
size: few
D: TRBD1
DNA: TGTGCCAGCAGCTTCGGCCGGGACAGTTACGAGCAGTACTTC
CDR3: CASSFGRDSYEQYF

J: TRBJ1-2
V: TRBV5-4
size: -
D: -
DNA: TGTGCCAGCAGCTCATCAATATACGGGACTATAGCTAACTATGGCTACACCTTC
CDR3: CASSSSIYGTIANYGYTF

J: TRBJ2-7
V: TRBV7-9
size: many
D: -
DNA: TGTGCCAGCAGCGACCCCGGGACACCCGAGCAGTACTTC
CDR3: CASSDPGTPEQYF

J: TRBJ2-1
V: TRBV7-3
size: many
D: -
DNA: TGTGCCAGTGGGCCGGGACCGGCGGACGATGAGCAGTTCTTC
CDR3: CASGPGPADDEQFF

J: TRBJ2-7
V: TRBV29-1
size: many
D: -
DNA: TGCAGCGTTGTGTCGGCGGGATCCTACGAGCAGTACTTC
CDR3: CSVVSAGSYEQYF

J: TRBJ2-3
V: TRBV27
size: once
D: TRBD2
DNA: TGTGCCAGCAGTTTATCGGTGGGGGGGAGCACAGATACGCAGTATTTT
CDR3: CASSLSVGGSTDTQYF

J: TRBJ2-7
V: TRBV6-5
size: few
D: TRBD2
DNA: TGTGCCAGCAGTTACCGCAGCGGGGGGGCTTACGAGCAGTACTTC
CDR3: CASSYRSGGAYEQYF

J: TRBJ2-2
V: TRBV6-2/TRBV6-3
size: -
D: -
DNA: TGTGCCAGCACCATAAGGGCCGGGGAGCTGTTTTTT
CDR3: CASTIRAGELFF

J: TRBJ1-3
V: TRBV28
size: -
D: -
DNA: TGTGCCAGCAGTTCCGTCGACAGAAGCTCTGGAAACACCATATATTTT
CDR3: CASSSVDRSSGNTIYF

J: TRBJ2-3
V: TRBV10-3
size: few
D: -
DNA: TGTGCCATCAGCCCCGGGACACCCACAGATACGCAGTATTTT
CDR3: CAISPGTPTDTQYF

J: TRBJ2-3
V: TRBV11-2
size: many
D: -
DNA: TGTGCCAGCAGCCGAGGAGGAGATACGCAGTATTTT
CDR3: CASSRGGDTQYF

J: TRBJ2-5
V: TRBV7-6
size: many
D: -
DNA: TGTGCCAGCAGCTTAACCCCAGAGACCCAGTACTTC
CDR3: CASSLTPETQYF

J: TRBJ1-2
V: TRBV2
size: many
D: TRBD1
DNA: TGTGCCGGACGGACAGGAGCTAACTATGGCTACACCTTC
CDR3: CAGRTGANYGYTF

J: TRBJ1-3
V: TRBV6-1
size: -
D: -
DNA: TGTGCCAGCAGTGAAATGACAGTAGTCTCTCTCTCTGGAAACACCATATATTTT
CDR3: CASSEMTVVSLSGNTIYF

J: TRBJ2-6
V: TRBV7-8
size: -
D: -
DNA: TGTGCCAGCAGCTCCCCGAGTCGGCCCAGGGAAATGTATGGGGCCAACGTCCTGACTTTC
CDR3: CASSSPSRPREMYGANVLTF